What follows are 31 T cell receptor beta chains derived from one specimen sequenced in a study of CXCR3-negative and CXCR3-positive naive CD8 T cells. UMI-tagged TRB cDNA libraries were built via 5' RACE. TCRdb reprocessed the 5' RACE reads and stores each CDR3 protein as one record, lacking DNA. Its table lists approximately 58,000 distinct CDR3 sequences. What was sequenced was naive CXCR3- CD8+ T cells from blood. As for subset: CD45RO-CCR7+CD27+CD95- naive CD8+ T cells lacking CXCR3 (TNR3-). These receptors were taken from a human donor in good health. Some clones in this sample may be carry-over from other donors' samples.

V and J are TRBV4-3 and TRBJ2-1. The CDR3 runs to 15 residues. Germline CDR1 LGHNA, CDR2 YSLEER. CDR3 sequence reads: CASSQVAEAYIEQFF.

This chain connects TRBV4-2 to TRBJ1-1; TCRdb's assignment of TRBD1 cannot be checked, as there is no DNA. The CDR3 totals 15 residues. CDR1 and CDR2 (germline): LGHNA, YNFKEQ. This CDR3 is CASSLGRGENTEAFF.

The chain recombines TRBV29-1 with TRBJ1-2. Germline CDR1 is SQVTM and CDR2 is ANQGSEA. The CDR3 consists of 12 residues. The CDR3 loop reads CSVESFGIFDTF.

V and J are TRBV9 and TRBJ2-7; TCRdb proposes TRBD2, but this gene call is untestable without DNA. This CDR3 region has 16 residues. Per the germline V gene, CDR1 is SGDLS and CDR2 is YYNGEE. The CDR3 here is CASSVGGGLASYEQYF. The variable domain in full, with the rest retrieved from reference TRBV9 and TRBJ2-7, is DSGVTQTPKHLITATGQRVTLRCSPRSGDLSVYWYQQSLDQGLQFLIQYYNGEERAKGNILERFSAQQFPDLHSELNLSSLELGDSALYFCASSVGGGLASYEQYFGPGTRLTVT.

V gene TRBV6-5 combines with J gene TRBJ2-1; as DNA is missing, the TRBD2 call by TCRdb cannot be tested. CDR3 length equals 13 residues. In germline, CDR1 is MNHEY, CDR2 SVGAGI. CDR3 region: CASSLAVYNEQFF.

V usage is TRBV9 and J usage is TRBJ2-3; without DNA, the TCRdb call of TRBD2 cannot be checked. CDR3 length: 17 amino acids. Germline assignment: CDR1 SGDLS and CDR2 YYNGEE. CDR3 region: CASSVSNGLAETDTQYF. Complete variable domain (other parts from reference TRBV9 and TRBJ2-3): DSGVTQTPKHLITATGQRVTLRCSPRSGDLSVYWYQQSLDQGLQFLIQYYNGEERAKGNILERFSAQQFPDLHSELNLSSLELGDSALYFCASSVSNGLAETDTQYFGPGTRLTVL.

V and J are TRBV6-6 and TRBJ2-2; TCRdb proposes TRBD1, but this gene call is untestable without DNA. Germline loops: CDR1 MNHNY, CDR2 SVGAGI (reference sequence). The CDR3 has 16 residues. The CDR3 here is CASRGVDRPYTGELFF.

The genes are TRBV29-1 and TRBJ2-7; with no DNA, the TCRdb D assignment of TRBD2 cannot be verified. The CDR3 consists of 16 residues. Looked up from germline, CDR1 is SQVTM and CDR2 is ANQGSEA. The chain's CDR3 is CSVSLSGTATIYEQYF.

The genes are TRBV7-2 and TRBJ2-3; the D gene TCRdb calls, TRBD1, cannot be checked with no DNA. The length of the CDR3 is 15 residues. Germline lookup yields CDR1 SGHTA and CDR2 FQGNSA. The CDR3 here is CASSSLRGGPATQYF.

The chain employs TRBV12-3 or TRBV12-4 and TRBJ2-2; TCRdb outputs TRBD1, but without DNA this stays unchecked. The CDR3 sequence is 17 residues long. CDR3 in amino acids: CASSSHNLDRNTGELFF.

The chain is built from TRBV14 and TRBJ2-7. Germline lookup yields CDR1 SGHDN and CDR2 FVKESK. CDR3 size: 14 residues. Here the CDR3 reads CASSQDYGSYEQYF.

The gene calls are TRBV6-5 and TRBJ2-7; TCRdb selects TRBD1, and the lack of DNA leaves this call unchecked. Germline lookup yields CDR1 MNHEY and CDR2 SVGAGI. This CDR3 comprises 14 residues. This CDR3 reads CASSYGGSTYEQYF.

The chain recombines TRBV29-1 with TRBJ2-3; checking the TCRdb D call of TRBD1 is not possible without DNA. The CDR3 is 14 residues long. CDR1 is SQVTM, CDR2 ANQGSEA, per germline. The CDR3 sequence: CSVLGRDRLDTQYF.

V and J are TRBV29-1 and TRBJ1-6; TCRdb gives TRBD1 as the D gene, but with no DNA this cannot be confirmed. The CDR3 contains 16 residues. CDR1 and CDR2 (germline): SQVTM, ANQGSEA. Here the CDR3 reads CSVEDEARSHNSPLHF.

This chain links TRBV29-1 with TRBJ1-2; as DNA is missing, the TRBD1 call by TCRdb cannot be tested. Looked up from germline, CDR1 is SQVTM and CDR2 is ANQGSEA. The CDR3 length is 15 residues. The CDR3 protein is CSVDRGFSEAYGYTF.

This chain uses TRBV12-3 or TRBV12-4 with TRBJ1-3; TCRdb selects TRBD1, and the lack of DNA leaves this call unchecked. The CDR3 spans 15 residues. The CDR3: CASSRPGGSGNTIYF.

V gene TRBV28 combines with J gene TRBJ2-5; TCRdb's D gene call, TRBD1, goes unchecked for lack of DNA. Germline CDR1 is MDHEN and CDR2 is SYDVKM. The length of the CDR3 is 14 residues. CDR3 sequence: CASRYTGSQETQYF.

The chain has TRBV4-3 and TRBJ2-1; TCRdb designates TRBD1, a call that cannot be tested without DNA. The CDR3 length is 16 residues. CDR1 and CDR2 from the germline V gene are LGHNA and YSLEER. CDR3 in amino acids: CASSQDWTGGPNEQFF.

The rearrangement uses TRBV20-1 and TRBJ2-3. The CDR3 extends over 13 amino acids. The germline CDR1 and CDR2 sequences are DFQATT and SNEGSKA (reference sequence). The CDR3 loop reads CSARRLGEDTQYF.

V is TRBV11-2 and J is TRBJ2-7; TCRdb outputs TRBD1, but without DNA this stays unchecked. CDR1 is SGHAT, CDR2 FQNNGV, per germline. The CDR3 extends over 14 amino acids. The CDR3 loop reads CASSLGGASYEQYF.

The chain employs TRBV5-1 and TRBJ2-1; the D call of TRBD1 rests on TCRdb alone, since no DNA is present to check it. Germline V gene lookup returns CDR1 SGHRS and CDR2 YFSETQ. This CDR3 region has 14 residues. Here the CDR3 reads CASSLEGAYNEQFF.

V and J are TRBV28 and TRBJ2-6; TCRdb's D call of TRBD1 is untestable without DNA. Germline V gives CDR1 MDHEN, CDR2 SYDVKM. CDR3 length: 18 amino acids. The CDR3 protein is CASSRARDRVSGANVLTF.

This rearrangement joins TRBV2 to TRBJ1-2. CDR1 and CDR2 (germline): SNHLY, FYNNEI. This CDR3 region has 18 residues. The CDR3 is CASSVMAGREGFNYGYTF.

The chain has TRBV29-1 and TRBJ2-5; TCRdb outputs TRBD2, but without DNA this stays unchecked. The CDR3 has 13 residues. Germline CDR1 reads SQVTM; CDR2 reads ANQGSEA. The CDR3 protein is CSVVAGGPQTQYF.

V usage is TRBV21-1 and J usage is TRBJ2-7. TRBV21-1 is a pseudogene. CDR3 length equals 15 residues. CDR3 residues: CASRASTSCSYEQYF.

This chain uses TRBV11-2 with TRBJ2-1; lacking DNA, the TRBD1 call made by TCRdb goes unchecked. The CDR3 extends over 18 amino acids. Germline loops: CDR1 SGHAT, CDR2 FQNNGV. This chain's CDR3 is CASSTLKRRSRTYNEQFF. Complete variable domain (other parts from reference TRBV11-2 and TRBJ2-1): EAGVAQSPRYKIIEKRQSVAFWCNPISGHATLYWYQQILGQGPKLLIQFQNNGVVDDSQLPKDRFSAERLKGVDSTLKIQPAKLEDSAVYLCASSTLKRRSRTYNEQFFGPGTRLTVL.

The rearrangement links TRBV13 to TRBJ2-7; the D call from TCRdb, TRBD1, cannot be confirmed without DNA. This CDR3 has 15 amino acids. Germline CDR1 and CDR2: PRHDT and FYEKMQ (reference sequence). The CDR3: CASSERWDSSYEQYF. Using reference TRBV13 and TRBJ2-7 for the parts outside the CDR3, the full variable domain is AAGVIQSPRHLIKEKRETATLKCYPIPRHDTVYWYQQGPGQDPQFLISFYEKMQSDKGSIPDRFSAQQFSDYHSELNMSSLELGDSALYFCASSERWDSSYEQYFGPGTRLTVT.

The V call is TRBV5-1, the J call TRBJ2-5. Per the germline V gene, CDR1 is SGHRS and CDR2 is YFSETQ. The CDR3 is 15 amino acids. The CDR3: CASSLGERGFETQYF.

This sequence joins TRBV29-1 and TRBJ2-2. The CDR3 loop spans 13 amino acids. In germline, CDR1 is SQVTM, CDR2 ANQGSEA. The CDR3 region is CSVVSRNTGELFF.

The V call is TRBV7-9, the J call TRBJ2-3. Germline V lookup: CDR1 SEHNR, CDR2 FQNEAQ (reference sequence). The CDR3 covers 11 residues. The chain's CDR3 is CASSFPDTQYF.

The chain has TRBV29-1 and TRBJ2-5. Germline values: CDR1 SQVTM, CDR2 ANQGSEA. CDR3 length equals 13 residues. The CDR3 is CSVELPDEETQYF.